One sample yielded the 28 T cell receptor beta chains listed below, sequenced in a study of metastatic and nonmetastatic thyroid tumors. Thyroid surgery was performed in patients who had received no treatment beforehand. MiXCR was used by TCRdb to re-call the PCR reads. Here the sample spans 25,000 to 35,000 clones, less than 14% being singletons. The sample was blood. These receptors were taken from a female donor with papillary thyroid cancer or a benign thyroid nodule (not recorded which). Some clones in this sample may be carry-over from other donors' samples.

In its sample, this clone was seen many times. This sequence joins TRBV6-5 and TRBJ1-2; weak D call: TRBD1 (5 bases). The CDR3 runs 16 residues. Germline CDR1 MNHEY, CDR2 SVGAGI. V lost 0 bases and J 2 bases, leaving 13 bases between the germline ends. CDR3 bases: TGTGCCAGCAGTTACTCGACGACAGCGCTGAACTATGGCTACACCTTC. It encodes CASSYSTTALNYGYTF.

At least ten counts were recorded for this clone. V usage is TRBV30 and J usage is TRBJ1-1, with TRBD1 as a possible D gene (5 bases). The CDR3 loop spans 13 amino acids. Germline CDR1 and CDR2: GTSNPN and SVGIG (reference sequence). V shed 5 bases and J shed 1 base, with 11 bases lying between them. In nucleotides, the CDR3 is TGTGCCTGGTCAAATAGGGGGAACACTGAAGCTTTCTTT. It translates to CAWSNRGNTEAFF.

The table lists this clone with many counts. This chain connects TRBV5-6 to TRBJ1-6, with 7 bases aligning to TRBD1. CDR3 length equals 14 residues. V was pared by 0 bases and J by 8 bases, with 2 bases of the junction left unmatched. CDR1 and CDR2 from the germline V gene are SGHDT and YYEEEE. The CDR3 DNA follows: TGTGCCAGCAGCTTGGGGGGGACAGATTCACCCCTCCACTTT. Encoded protein: CASSLGGTDSPLHF.

This clone is labeled medium-sized (0.01 to 0.1%). The chain couples TRBV12-3 or TRBV12-4 to TRBJ2-2, with D possibly being TRBD1 (6 bases). The CDR3 length is 15 residues. With 5 bases removed from V and 2 bases from J, the gap between germline ends came to 12 bases. In DNA form, the CDR3 reads TGTGCCAGCAGTCCTCGGACAGTCAACACCGGGGAGCTGTTTTTT. It specifies CASSPRTVNTGELFF.

In its sample, this clone was seen many times. The chain couples TRBV4-1 to TRBJ1-4; D remains ambiguous. This CDR3 comprises 14 residues. V gave up 2 bases and J gave up 6 bases, with 10 bases separating them. Germline CDR1 MGHRA, CDR2 YSYEKL. CDR3 residues: CASSQIQEDEKLFF. Here the CDR3 DNA reads TGCGCCAGCAGCCAAATTCAAGAGGATGAAAAACTGTTTTTT.

This clone was seen ten or more times. This chain joins TRBV27 and TRBJ2-2, with D perhaps TRBD2 (5 bases). The CDR3 contains 16 residues. Germline-derived CDR1 and CDR2 are MNHEY and SMNVEV (reference sequence). The V end was cut by 7 bases, the J end by 0 bases, with 15 bases between. CDR3 bases: TGTGCCAGCACCTCCCCCGGGGTCACGAACACCGGGGAGCTGTTTTTT. Amino acids: CASTSPGVTNTGELFF.

This clone was seen many times. This chain uses TRBV7-1 with TRBJ2-1; the match to TRBD2 covers 14 bases. TRBV7-1 is an open reading frame whose function is uncertain. The CDR3 runs 19 residues. Trimming removed 3 bases from V and 2 bases from J; junction bases left unmatched: 9. CDR3 DNA: TGTGCCAGCAGCTCCATTAGGACTAGCGGGAGGTCAGCCTACAATGAGCAGTTCTTC. As protein: CASSSIRTSGRSAYNEQFF.

This clone was counted between two and nine times. The rearrangement uses TRBV19 and TRBJ2-5; TRBD1 matches at 9 bases. CDR3 length: 14 amino acids. V gave up 5 bases and J gave up 3 bases; unmatched junction bases: 4. Germline V gene lookup returns CDR1 LNHDA and CDR2 SQIVND (reference sequence). The CDR3 here is CASSAGTGKETQYF. The DNA for the CDR3 is TGTGCCAGTAGTGCCGGGACAGGGAAAGAGACCCAGTACTTC. Together with reference TRBV19 and TRBJ2-5, the CDR3 gives the full variable domain: DGGITQSPKYLFRKEGQNVTLSCEQNLNHDAMYWYRQDPGQGLRLIYYSQIVNDFQKGDIAEGYSVSREKKESFPLTVTSAQKNPTAFYLCASSAGTGKETQYFGPGTRLLVL.

There are many counts of this clone. V gene TRBV6-2 or TRBV6-3 combines with J gene TRBJ2-3; 9 bases agree with TRBD1. The CDR3 is 16 amino acids. J was trimmed by 5 bases and V by 2 bases; bases with no gene match: 8. Germline V CDR1 and CDR2: MNHEY, SVGEGT. CDR3 nucleotides: TGTGCCAGCAGTTACCTTACAGGGGGCGCAGAAGATACGCAGTATTTT. This gives the protein CASSYLTGGAEDTQYF.

The chain couples TRBV30 to TRBJ2-4; D may match TRBD1 or TRBD2 (6 bases each). The germline CDR1 and CDR2 sequences are GTSNPN and SVGIG (reference sequence). CDR3 length equals 14 residues. V shed 0 bases and J shed 1 base, with 7 bases lying between them. CDR3 sequence reads: CAWSVGGAKNIQYF. CDR3 bases: TGTGCCTGGAGTGTAGGGGGGGCCAAAAACATTCAGTACTTC.

DNA of the CDR3: TGTGCCAGCAGCCGGGACTGGGGCACTGAAGCTTTCTTT. Its protein is CASSRDWGTEAFF. The rearrangement links TRBV12-3 or TRBV12-4 to TRBJ1-1, with D possibly matching TRBD1 (5 bases). CDR3 length: 13 residues. V was pared by 6 bases and J by 4 bases, with 12 bases between.

This clone has ten or more counts. The chain is built from TRBV7-6 and TRBJ2-7, with a weak D call TRBD1 (6 bases). The CDR3 extends over 16 amino acids. CDR1 is SGHVS and CDR2 is FNYEAQ in the germline V gene. V lost 4 bases and J 3 bases, leaving 19 bases between the germline ends. The chain's CDR3 is CASSSPPGTRDYEQYF. The CDR3 DNA is TGTGCCAGCAGCTCACCCCCCGGGACAAGGGACTACGAGCAGTACTTC.

This chain uses TRBV19 with TRBJ1-3, with D perhaps TRBD1 (6 bases). Trimming cost V 2 bases and J 0 bases, with 20 bases left between them. There are 19 residues in the CDR3. Germline loops: CDR1 LNHDA, CDR2 SQIVND (reference sequence). This CDR3 reads CASSIRNGGRPNSGNTIYF. The CDR3 DNA is TGTGCCAGTAGTATAAGGAACGGGGGCAGGCCGAACTCTGGAAACACCATATATTTT.

Many counts were recorded for this clone. This sequence joins TRBV27 and TRBJ1-2; no clear D. The germline V gene encodes CDR1 MNHEY and CDR2 SMNVEV (reference sequence). The CDR3 spans 18 residues. Between the trimmed V and J ends, which lost 5 bases and 1 base, there was a span of 23 bases. As DNA, the CDR3 is TGTGCCAGCAGTACCCTCCACAGCCCTTCAGGCCATAACTATGGCTACACCTTC. This translates into CASSTLHSPSGHNYGYTF.

This clone came up a few times. The chain recombines TRBV19 with TRBJ1-2; no clear D gene. The germline V gene has CDR1 LNHDA and CDR2 SQIVND (reference sequence). Trimming left V 4 bases short and J 0 bases short, with 18 bases between. The CDR3 is made up of 17 amino acids. CDR3 in DNA: TGTGCCAGTAGTACCAACAGCATAAGACACGCTAACTATGGCTACACCTTC. Translating it yields CASSTNSIRHANYGYTF. Full variable domain (missing parts from reference TRBV19 and TRBJ1-2): DGGITQSPKYLFRKEGQNVTLSCEQNLNHDAMYWYRQDPGQGLRLIYYSQIVNDFQKGDIAEGYSVSREKKESFPLTVTSAQKNPTAFYLCASSTNSIRHANYGYTFGSGTRLTVV.

This clone was recorded many times. The gene calls are TRBV19 and TRBJ1-2, with D unclear. The CDR3 length is 12 residues. Trimming took off 1 base at V and 8 bases at J, with 8 bases between the two ends. Per germline, CDR1 LNHDA and CDR2 SQIVND (reference sequence). The CDR3 bases are TGTGCCAGTAGTATAGGAGGGCCGGGCTACACCTTC. The encoded protein is CASSIGGPGYTF.

This clone was seen at least ten times. This chain connects TRBV7-2 to TRBJ2-2, with D unresolved. The germline CDR1 and CDR2 sequences are SGHTA and FQGNSA. The CDR3 consists of 16 residues. V lost 4 bases and J lost 0, with 12 bases in between. The CDR3 DNA reads TGTGCCAGCAGCTCCTCGAGAGTTTCGAACACCGGGGAGCTGTTTTTT. It yields the protein CASSSSRVSNTGELFF.

For this clone: This may arise from a read error, as a much more abundant clone is one base away. The genes are TRBV6-1 and TRBJ2-7; no reliable D call. Germline V CDR1 and CDR2: MNHNS, SASEGT. CDR3 length equals 12 residues. Written as DNA, the CDR3 is TGTGCCAGCAGCCCCAACTCCTACGTGCAGTACTTC. Its protein is CASSPNSYVQYF.

This clone occurred many times. This chain uses TRBV18 with TRBJ2-3; maybe TRBD2 (6 bases). The CDR3 runs 15 residues. Trimming pared 2 bases from V and 1 base from J, leaving 10 bases between. Looked up from germline, CDR1 is KGHSH and CDR2 is LQKENI. The CDR3 nucleotides read TGTGCCAGCTCACCATACGGGACTGGCACAGATACGCAGTATTTT. Amino acids: CASSPYGTGTDTQYF.

This clone was recorded many times. J is TRBJ2-3 and V is TRBV5-6; D not resolved. Germline V gene data show CDR1 as SGHDT and CDR2 as YYEEEE. Trimming left V 1 base short and J 1 base short, with 10 bases between. The CDR3 has 15 amino acids. The CDR3 region has the DNA TGTGCCAGCAGCTTGAGGGCATCGGGCACAGATACGCAGTATTTT. Amino acids: CASSLRASGTDTQYF.

This clone occurred many times. The chain links TRBV9 to TRBJ2-7; 7 bases are shared with TRBD2. The trim removed 3 bases at V and 1 base at J, leaving 10 bases unmatched. This CDR3 region has 16 residues. CDR1 and CDR2 from the germline V gene are SGDLS and YYNGEE. This CDR3 reads CASSERPSGGSYEQYF. The CDR3 DNA reads as TGTGCCAGCAGCGAGAGACCTAGCGGAGGATCCTACGAGCAGTACTTC.

A note on this clone: One end of the junction does not line up with germline, which may come from a read error. The chain employs TRBV24-1 and TRBJ2-7; TRBD1 matches 8 bases. The CDR3 contains 16 residues. Germline assignment: CDR1 KGHDR and CDR2 SFDVKD. CDR3 bases: TGTGCCACCAGTGACGCTAGACAGGGGAAGATCTACGAGCAGTGCTTC. Encoded protein: CATSDARQGKIYEQCF.

This clone was seen a few times. This may stem from a read error, because a much larger clone lies one nucleotide away. The chain carries TRBV10-2 and TRBJ1-1; D might be TRBD1 (5 bases). V lost 4 bases and J 5 bases, leaving 8 bases between the germline ends. Looked up from germline, CDR1 is WSHSY and CDR2 is SAAADI. This CDR3 spans 12 amino acids. The CDR3, as DNA: TGCGCCAGCAGTGGACAGAGGACTGAAGCTTTCTTT. Its protein is CASSGQRTEAFF.

At least ten counts were recorded for this clone. The V call is TRBV4-1, the J call TRBJ2-7; 7 positions agree with TRBD2. Trimming took 4 bases from V and 6 from J; bases not matched to a gene: 6. Germline V lookup: CDR1 MGHRA, CDR2 YSYEKL. The CDR3 consists of 13 residues. This CDR3 is CASSPGGLGEQYF. The CDR3 region has the DNA TGCGCCAGCAGCCCCGGGGGGTTGGGCGAGCAGTACTTC.

This clone was seen many times. This sequence may be a read error, since a much larger clone differs from it by one base. The gene calls are TRBV15 and TRBJ2-2; weak D call: TRBD2 (6 bases). Trimming removed 7 bases from V and 5 bases from J, with 26 bases in between. The V gene's germline CDR1 is LNHNV and CDR2 YYDKDF (reference sequence). The CDR3 is made up of 18 amino acids. CDR3 DNA: TGTGCCACCAAGACTTCTAGGGGCGGGGATGAAAAGACCGGGGAGCTGTTTTTT. Translating gives CATKTSRGGDEKTGELFF.

J is TRBJ2-2 and V is TRBV19, with TRBD1 identical over 9 bases. This CDR3 is 15 amino acids long. With 5 bases clipped from V and 5 bases from J, the junction kept 6 bases outside the gene matches. The V gene's germline CDR1 is LNHDA and CDR2 SQIVND (reference sequence). For the CDR3, the DNA is TGTGCCAGTAGTCCCCGGACAGGGGAAACCGGGGAGCTGTTTTTT. Translation: CASSPRTGETGELFF.

The table lists this clone with many counts. This rearrangement joins TRBV4-3 to TRBJ2-5; D may correspond to TRBD1 or TRBD2 (5 bases each). CDR3 size: 15 residues. Germline lookup yields CDR1 LGHNA and CDR2 YSLEER. V lost 1 base, J lost 4 bases, and 13 bases lay in between. This CDR3 is CASSQVWSGAETQYF. CDR3 sequence (DNA): TGCGCCAGCAGCCAAGTTTGGTCCGGGGCAGAGACCCAGTACTTC.

The gene calls are TRBV4-1 and TRBJ2-1; 11 bases map to TRBD2. This CDR3 comprises 15 residues. The V and J ends lost 1 base and 8 bases, in that order; junction bases with no gene match: 4. Germline V gene lookup returns CDR1 MGHRA and CDR2 YSYEKL. The CDR3 is CASSQATSGVDEQFF. As DNA, the CDR3 is TGCGCCAGCAGCCAAGCGACTAGCGGGGTTGATGAGCAGTTCTTC.